One sample yielded the 21 T cell receptor beta chains listed below, sequenced in a study of blood T cell repertoires in COVID-19 (dated by TCRdb to 2019 to 2021). The method behind the library was the immunoSEQ multiplex PCR assay. Here the immuneACCESS table is served through TCRdb, limited to in-frame sequences with V and J called. Missing clones are a known gap in these copies; in checked studies unresolved V genes cover under half, and the rest lacks a known reason. The table for this sample lists over 250,000 clones; roughly 88% of them were counted only once. The top ten constitute roughly 10% of the sample. Source material: peripheral blood. The source is a woman in her 70s with COVID-19, enrolled during active disease.

The V and J genes are TRBV6-5 and TRBJ2-5, with 11 bases matching TRBD1. CDR3 length equals 15 residues. Germline V gives CDR1 MNHEY, CDR2 SVGAGI. The ends lost 6 bases at V and 4 bases at J; junction bases unmatched: 7. Here the CDR3 reads CASSAGQGVGETQYF. DNA for the CDR3: TGTGCCAGCAGCGCGGGACAGGGGGTTGGAGAGACCCAGTACTTC.

This chain connects TRBV27 to TRBJ1-4, with no clear D. Germline values: CDR1 MNHEY, CDR2 SMNVEV (reference sequence). The CDR3 extends over 18 amino acids. V shed 4 bases and J shed 4 bases, with 22 bases lying between them. The CDR3 sequence is CASSSRGPQFVGNEKLFF. CDR3 coding DNA: TGTGCCAGCAGTTCAAGAGGTCCCCAATTCGTGGGTAATGAAAAACTGTTTTTT.

The rearrangement uses TRBV29-1 and TRBJ2-1, with D perhaps TRBD2 (6 bases). This CDR3 has 13 residues. The V gene lost 5 bases and the J gene lost 3 bases, with 11 bases spanning the gap. The germline V gene has CDR1 SQVTM and CDR2 ANQGSEA. CDR3 DNA: TGCAGCGTTTTTAGCGGCGGCTACAATGAGCAGTTCTTC. Amino acid sequence: CSVFSGGYNEQFF.

This clone was seen only once. The V and J genes are TRBV3-1 (or the pseudogene TRBV3-2) and TRBJ1-6; the D is unclear. The V and J ends lost 3 bases and 10 bases respectively, with 10 bases between them. The CDR3 has 13 amino acids. The germline gives CDR1 LGHDT, CDR2 YNNKEL (reference sequence). CDR3 sequence: CASSQEERSPLHF. Written as DNA, the CDR3 is TGTGCCAGCAGCCAGGAAGAGCGGTCACCCCTCCACTTT.

The gene calls are TRBV12-5 and TRBJ2-1; 7 bases line up with TRBD2. Germline V gene lookup returns CDR1 LGHNT and CDR2 FRNRAP. The V segment lost 7 bases and the J segment 6 bases; nucleotides outside the gene matches: 6. The CDR3 is made up of 13 amino acids. CDR3 region: CASAPGLVNEQFF. CDR3 sequence (DNA): TGTGCTAGTGCCCCAGGACTAGTCAATGAGCAGTTCTTC. The complete variable domain, with remaining parts taken from reference TRBV12-5 and TRBJ2-1, reads DARVTQTPRHKVTEMGQEVTMRCQPILGHNTVFWYRQTMMQGLELLAYFRNRAPLDDSGMPKDRFSAEMPDATLATLKIQPSEPRDSAVYFCASAPGLVNEQFFGPGTRLTVL.

The chain links TRBV5-1 to TRBJ2-1; 7 bases line up with TRBD2. Germline CDR1 is SGHRS and CDR2 is YFSETQ. This CDR3 spans 13 amino acids. The junction had 3 bases not matched to a gene; V was cut back by 3 bases and J by 6 bases. The CDR3 coding sequence is TGCGCCAGCAGCTGGGGCGGGGGCAATGAGCAGTTCTTC. It encodes CASSWGGGNEQFF.

Here the CDR3 reads CAINPGLAGGITDTQYF. The CDR3 nucleotides are TGTGCCATCAACCCGGGACTAGCGGGAGGGATCACAGATACGCAGTATTTT. The chain links TRBV10-3 to TRBJ2-3; 16 nucleotides agree with TRBD2. CDR3 length: 17 amino acids. Germline V gene sequence: CDR1 ENHRY, CDR2 SYGVKD. Trimming took 7 bases from V and 2 from J; bases not matched to a gene: 6.

The chain uses TRBV7-2 and TRBJ2-2; no definite D call. V was clipped by 5 bases and J by 0 bases, with 13 bases between them. The CDR3 consists of 16 residues. Germline CDR1 is SGHTA and CDR2 is FQGNSA. The CDR3 region has the DNA TGTGCCAGCAGCCTCATAAGAGGTACGAACACCGGGGAGCTGTTTTTT. The encoded protein is CASSLIRGTNTGELFF.

This chain connects TRBV19 to TRBJ1-1; D might be TRBD1 (6 bases). Germline assignment: CDR1 LNHDA and CDR2 SQIVND (reference sequence). This CDR3 spans 15 amino acids. V lost 4 bases and J 1 base, leaving 13 bases between the germline ends. Written as DNA, the CDR3 is TGTGCCAGTAGTAAAACTCCGGGACAGAACACTGAAGCTTTCTTT. Protein sequence: CASSKTPGQNTEAFF.

The V and J genes are TRBV30 and TRBJ2-6; tentatively, D is TRBD2 (5 bases). CDR3 size: 15 residues. V lost 0 bases, J lost 0 bases, and 6 bases lay in between. Germline values: CDR1 GTSNPN, CDR2 SVGIG (reference sequence). The CDR3 DNA is TGTGCCTGGAGTGTAGGGAGCTCTGGGGCCAACGTCCTGACTTTC. This encodes CAWSVGSSGANVLTF.

The V and J genes are TRBV5-6 and TRBJ2-7; 14 nucleotides match TRBD2. The V and J ends lost 3 bases and 4 bases, in that order; junction bases with no gene match: 3. The CDR3 consists of 15 residues. CDR1 is SGHDT, CDR2 YYEEEE, per germline. The DNA of the CDR3 is TGTGCCAGCAGCTGGGGGACTAGCGGGAGATACGAGCAGTACTTC. The encoded protein is CASSWGTSGRYEQYF.

The J gene is TRBJ2-5, the V gene TRBV29-1; 7 bases match TRBD1. Losses at the gene ends were 8 bases for V and 6 bases for J; bases not matched to a gene: 6. Germline V lookup: CDR1 SQVTM, CDR2 ANQGSEA. The CDR3 extends over 11 amino acids. Here the CDR3 reads CSIGDSQTQYF. The CDR3 DNA follows: TGCAGCATCGGGGACAGCCAGACCCAGTACTTC. The complete variable domain, with remaining parts taken from reference TRBV29-1 and TRBJ2-5, reads SAVISQKPSRDICQRGTSLTIQCQVDSQVTMMFWYRQQPGQSLTLIATANQGSEATYESGFVIDKFPISRPNLTFSTLTVSNMSPEDSSIYLCSIGDSQTQYFGPGTRLLVL.

The chain recombines TRBV19 with TRBJ1-1, with 8 bases lining up with TRBD1. The CDR3 runs 14 residues. V shed 5 bases, J shed 1 base, and the junction held 3 bases outside the gene matches. Germline assignment: CDR1 LNHDA and CDR2 SQIVND (reference sequence). The CDR3 nucleotides read TGTGCCAGTAGTGCAGACAGGGGGAACACTGAAGCTTTCTTT. Residues: CASSADRGNTEAFF.

V is TRBV7-6 and J is TRBJ1-2; 7 bases match TRBD1. This CDR3 is built from 15 residues. J was trimmed by 7 bases and V by 1 base; bases with no gene match: 9. Germline loops: CDR1 SGHVS, CDR2 FNYEAQ. CDR3: CASSLVWQGGSGYTF. Written as DNA, the CDR3 is TGTGCCAGCAGCTTAGTGTGGCAGGGGGGAAGTGGCTACACCTTC.

The chain couples TRBV5-1 to TRBJ2-7; TRBD2 might be the D (5 bases). Germline CDR1 SGHRS, CDR2 YFSETQ. The CDR3 spans 15 residues. The V and J ends lost 0 bases and 4 bases respectively, with 14 bases between them. This chain's CDR3 is CASSLEVGIGYEQYF. The CDR3 region has the DNA TGCGCCAGCAGCTTGGAAGTCGGGATCGGGTACGAGCAGTACTTC.

In this sample, this clone turned up a few times. This chain connects TRBV14 to TRBJ2-1; D may be TRBD2 (6 bases). The CDR3 runs 16 residues. The germline V and J ends were trimmed by 0 bases and 3 bases, with 12 bases remaining between them. Looked up from germline, CDR1 is SGHDN and CDR2 is FVKESK. Written as DNA, the CDR3 is TGTGCCAGCAGCCAAGATCGGGGGAGGAGCTACAATGAGCAGTTCTTC. It is translated as CASSQDRGRSYNEQFF.

This chain joins TRBV7-6 and TRBJ2-1; TRBD2 agrees at 9 bases. V shed 5 bases, J shed 3 bases, and the junction held 8 bases outside the gene matches. The CDR3 is 16 amino acids. Germline V CDR1 and CDR2: SGHVS, FNYEAQ. CDR3 nucleotide sequence: TGTGCCAGCAGCCCGCGGCCTAGCGGGGACTACAATGAGCAGTTCTTC. It codes for CASSPRPSGDYNEQFF.

This chain joins TRBV12-3 or TRBV12-4 and TRBJ2-7; the match to TRBD2 covers 8 bases. Trimming removed 3 bases from V and 3 bases from J; junction bases left unmatched: 1. This CDR3 is built from 13 residues. CDR3 in DNA: TGTGCCAGCAGTTTTACTAGCGGCTACGAGCAGTACTTC. It yields the protein CASSFTSGYEQYF.

The rearrangement joins TRBV7-3 to TRBJ2-7; 9 bases are shared with TRBD1. The V gene end was trimmed by 2 bases and the J gene end by 3 bases; junction bases not matched to a gene: 5. Germline V gene data show CDR1 as SGHTA and CDR2 as FQGTGA. The CDR3 loop spans 15 amino acids. The CDR3 sequence is CASSLGSTGGYEQYF. The CDR3 DNA is TGTGCCAGCAGCTTAGGATCGACAGGGGGCTACGAGCAGTACTTC. Drawing the rest from reference TRBV7-3 and TRBJ2-7, the complete variable domain is GAGVSQTPSNKVTEKGKYVELRCDPISGHTALYWYRQSLGQGPEFLIYFQGTGAADDSGLPNDRFFAVRPEGSVSTLKIQRTERGDSAVYLCASSLGSTGGYEQYFGPGTRLTVT.

This clone was detected a few times. The gene calls are TRBV2 and TRBJ2-5, with 8 bases identical to TRBD2. Germline assignment: CDR1 SNHLY and CDR2 FYNNEI. This CDR3 is 11 amino acids long. The CDR3, as DNA: TGTAGCGGGAGAAAGTGGGAGACCCAGTACTTC. Translating it yields CSGRKWETQYF.

The chain is built from TRBV6-2 or TRBV6-3 and TRBJ1-6, with TRBD1 matching over 7 bases. Germline V gene sequence: CDR1 MNHEY, CDR2 SVGEGT. J lost 7 bases, V lost 5 bases, and 5 bases had no gene match. The CDR3 runs 14 residues. CDR3 region: CASSPDRENSPLHF. The DNA for the CDR3 is TGTGCCAGCAGTCCCGACAGGGAGAATTCACCCCTCCACTTT.